Following are 7 T cell receptor beta chains from one sample sequenced in a study of tumor-infiltrating lymphocytes in localized non-small cell lung cancer. Profiling relied on immunoSEQ multiplex PCR, and the TCRdb table lists in-frame clones only, not all of them. The data show about 24,000 clones, with 50% to 70% seen just once and 5% to 6% held by the top ten. Input material: lung tumor tissue. The receptors were gathered from a human donor with non-small cell lung cancer.

This clone was counted between two and nine times. V is TRBV11-3 and J is TRBJ1-1; D gene unclear. Germline CDR1 reads SGHNT; CDR2 reads YENEEA. The CDR3 contains 13 residues. The ends were cut back, 2 bases at V and 4 bases at J, with 8 bases in the middle. CDR3 loop: CASSLRWGTEAFF. CDR3 in DNA: TGTGCCAGCAGCTTAAGATGGGGCACTGAAGCTTTCTTT.

The rearrangement uses TRBV27 and TRBJ2-7, with D possibly matching TRBD1 (6 bases). With 3 bases removed from V and 3 bases from J, the gap between germline ends came to 9 bases. The germline CDR1 and CDR2 sequences are MNHEY and SMNVEV (reference sequence). The CDR3 length is 13 residues. The CDR3 DNA is TGTGCCAGCAGTTTTAAGGACAGCTACGAGCAGTACTTC. Encoded protein: CASSFKDSYEQYF.

V is TRBV7-7 and J is TRBJ2-5; D remains unclear. V shed 5 bases and J shed 2 bases, with 15 bases lying between them. The CDR3 spans 15 residues. The germline CDR1 and CDR2 sequences are SSHAT and FNYEAQ (reference sequence). CDR3 loop: CASSPQPQSQETQYF. The DNA for the CDR3 is TGTGCCAGCAGCCCCCAGCCCCAGAGTCAAGAGACCCAGTACTTC.

V usage is TRBV20-1 and J usage is TRBJ1-3, with D perhaps TRBD1 (6 bases). Germline V lookup: CDR1 DFQATT, CDR2 SNEGSKA (reference sequence). The CDR3 consists of 11 residues. V was cut by 6 bases and J by 4 bases, with 7 bases left in between. The CDR3 DNA reads as TGCAGTGCGAGGGGGGGAAACACCATATATTTT. Amino acids: CSARGGNTIYF.

The chain has TRBV6-5 and TRBJ2-7, with 14 bases aligning to TRBD2. Germline CDR1 reads MNHEY; CDR2 reads SVGAGI. The CDR3 totals 15 residues. V was pared by 6 bases and J by 5 bases, with 6 bases of the junction left unmatched. CDR3 coding DNA: TGTGCCAGCAGAGGGACTAGCGGGAGTATAAACGAGCAGTACTTC. As protein: CASRGTSGSINEQYF.

This clone was seen more than once but under ten times. The rearrangement links TRBV5-1 to TRBJ1-5; no clear D gene. The germline V gene has CDR1 SGHRS and CDR2 YFSETQ. With 0 bases removed from V and 3 bases from J, the gap between germline ends came to 10 bases. The CDR3 is made up of 15 amino acids. As DNA, the CDR3 is TGCGCCAGCAGCTTGGGGGCCGGTCTCAATCAGCCCCAGCATTTT. It is translated as CASSLGAGLNQPQHF. The complete variable domain, with remaining parts taken from reference TRBV5-1 and TRBJ1-5, reads KAGVTQTPRYLIKTRGQQVTLSCSPISGHRSVSWYQQTPGQGLQFLFEYFSETQRNKGNFPGRFSGRQFSNSRSEMNVSTLELGDSALYLCASSLGAGLNQPQHFGDGTRLSIL.

The rearrangement links TRBV5-1 to TRBJ2-2; possibly TRBD2 for D (7 bases). CDR3 size: 15 residues. V gave up 5 bases and J gave up 0 bases, with 11 bases separating them. The germline V gene has CDR1 SGHRS and CDR2 YFSETQ. CDR3 amino acids: CASSWGGPNTGELFF. In DNA form, the CDR3 reads TGCGCCAGCAGTTGGGGGGGGCCGAACACCGGGGAGCTGTTTTTT.